The rows below give T cell receptor beta chains drawn from one sample of a study of vaccination and CD4 T cells after COVID-19. Their cognate antigens are unknown. TCRdb reanalysed the PCR reads using MiXCR and keeps one entry per CDR3 protein. The sample lists about 20,000 distinct CDR3 sequences, 35% to 55% occurring once. Sequenced material: CD4+ T cells from blood, cultured in vitro, taken after SARS-CoV-2 vaccination. The receptors originated from a human donor who had recovered from COVID-19. Each CDR3 is given with its conserved first and last residue. The order of the fields is J gene, D gene, CDR3 length, clone size, V gene, CDR3 DNA, CDR3 protein. D genes are given only for firm matches. Clone size appears in some rows only: once, few, many, or a class for an expanded clone.

TRBJ2-7,TRBD2,14,NA,TRBV6-1,TGTGCCAGCAGTGGAGCCGGGACTAGCTACGAGCAGTACTTC,CASSGAGTSYEQYF
TRBJ1-1,NA,14,NA,TRBV2,TGTGCCAGCAGTGTCCGCCACATGAACACTGAAGCTTTCTTT,CASSVRHMNTEAFF
TRBJ1-2,NA,17,NA,TRBV20-1,TGCAGTGCTAGAGATAGTGGAGGAAACAGGGTGGGGTATGGCTACACCTTC,CSARDSGGNRVGYGYTF
TRBJ1-1,NA,13,NA,TRBV7-7,TGTGCCAGCAGCTTAAGAGGGGACACTGAAGCTTTCTTT,CASSLRGDTEAFF
TRBJ1-6,NA,14,NA,TRBV6-1,TGTGCCAGCCTGCGGGCTATTCATAATTCACCCCTCCACTTT,CASLRAIHNSPLHF
TRBJ1-1,NA,13,NA,TRBV5-5,TGTGCCAGCAGCTTCGGAGGCCACACTGAAGCTTTCTTT,CASSFGGHTEAFF
TRBJ2-1,NA,15,NA,TRBV28,TGTGCCAGCAGATCGGATTTGACACAATACAATGAGCAGTTCTTC,CASRSDLTQYNEQFF
TRBJ2-7,TRBD2,13,NA,TRBV28,TGTGCCAGCAAACTAGCGGGGTTGGGCGAGCAGTACTTC,CASKLAGLGEQYF
TRBJ1-1,NA,13,NA,TRBV12-3/TRBV12-4,TGTGCCAGCAACCAACAGGGAAGGGTTGAAGCTTTCTTT,CASNQQGRVEAFF
TRBJ1-1,NA,11,NA,TRBV20-1,TGCAGTGCCAGACAGAACACTGAAGCTTTCTTT,CSARQNTEAFF
TRBJ1-1,TRBD1,16,NA,TRBV4-3,TGCGCCAGCAGCCAAGCGACAGGGTTCTTTAACACTGAAGCTTTCTTT,CASSQATGFFNTEAFF
TRBJ2-2,NA,17,NA,TRBV5-1,TGCGCCAGCAGCTCTCATACAGGCGGTACGAACACCGGGGAGCTGTTTTTT,CASSSHTGGTNTGELFF
TRBJ2-7,NA,12,NA,TRBV20-1,TGCAGTGCTAGAAACGATGGTTACGAGCAGTACTTC,CSARNDGYEQYF
TRBJ2-7,NA,15,NA,TRBV16,TGTGCCAGCAGCCAATTGGTAGGGTATAACTACGAGCAGTACTTC,CASSQLVGYNYEQYF
TRBJ1-1,TRBD1,14,NA,TRBV11-3,TGTGCCAGCAGCTCGGACAGGTTGGCCACTGAAGCTTTCTTT,CASSSDRLATEAFF
TRBJ2-7,TRBD2,16,NA,TRBV4-3,TGCGCCAGCAGCCAAGATTTCACTAGCGGATACTACGAGCAGTACTTC,CASSQDFTSGYYEQYF
TRBJ2-5,NA,16,NA,TRBV7-6,TGTGCCAGCAGCTTAGCGAATTGGGCCCTGGGGGAGACCCAGTACTTC,CASSLANWALGETQYF
TRBJ1-2,NA,14,NA,TRBV5-1,TGCGCCAGCAGCTTTACCAGTACTAACTATGGCTACACCTTC,CASSFTSTNYGYTF
TRBJ1-1,NA,15,few,TRBV11-3,TGTGCCAGCAGCTTAGATTTACCCAGGAACACTGAAGCTTTCTTT,CASSLDLPRNTEAFF
TRBJ2-7,NA,13,few,TRBV20-1,TGCAGTGCAGCCCTGGGCGGCTCCTACGAGCAGTACTTC,CSAALGGSYEQYF
TRBJ2-6,NA,15,NA,TRBV28,TGTGCCAGCAGCAGAGGGCGCACGGGGGCCAACGTCCTGACTTTC,CASSRGRTGANVLTF
TRBJ2-5,NA,13,NA,TRBV6-2/TRBV6-3,TGTGCCAGCAGTTACGGTAGGGCAGAGACCCAGTACTTC,CASSYGRAETQYF
TRBJ1-5,NA,17,NA,TRBV19,TGTGCCAGTAGTTTATCCCGGGCCCCGGACGGCAATCAGCCCCAGCATTTT,CASSLSRAPDGNQPQHF
TRBJ2-7,TRBD1,14,few,TRBV19,TGTGCCAGTAGTATCGGGACAGGGCGCAACGAGCAGTACTTC,CASSIGTGRNEQYF
TRBJ2-7,NA,16,NA,TRBV19,TGTGCCAGTAGTTCAAGGGCGGTGTCGGAGATAGACGAGCAGTACTTC,CASSSRAVSEIDEQYF
TRBJ1-1,NA,14,few,TRBV10-3,TGTGCCATCAGTGACCCACTCCGGGGCACTGAAGCTTTCTTT,CAISDPLRGTEAFF
TRBJ2-3,TRBD2,18,NA,TRBV28,TGTGCCAGCAGTTCTAGCGGGAGGGCACTCTCCAGCACAGATACGCAGTATTTT,CASSSSGRALSSTDTQYF
TRBJ2-3,NA,16,NA,TRBV6-5,TGTGCCAGCAGTTCGACGGGGAGGGGGGTCGGAGATACGCAGTATTTT,CASSSTGRGVGDTQYF
TRBJ1-6,NA,15,once,TRBV2,TGTGCCAGCAGTTCGATGAGCTCCTATAATTCACCCCTCCACTTT,CASSSMSSYNSPLHF
TRBJ2-1,NA,13,NA,TRBV7-2,TGTGCCAGCAGCCCTCGCTCCTACAATGAGCAGTTCTTC,CASSPRSYNEQFF
TRBJ1-1,NA,14,few,TRBV7-3,TGTGCCAGCAGCTTACAGGGATTCGACACTGAAGCTTTCTTT,CASSLQGFDTEAFF
TRBJ1-1,NA,15,NA,TRBV6-1,TGTGCCAGCAGTCCCCCCTCCAACGCGGGGACTGAAGCTTTCTTT,CASSPPSNAGTEAFF
TRBJ1-5,NA,14,NA,TRBV2,TGTGCCAGCAGCACCGGCGGGGGGGGACAGCCCCAGCATTTT,CASSTGGGGQPQHF
TRBJ1-5,TRBD1,19,few,TRBV2,TGTGCCAGCAGTCGAATCCCCAGGGCCGGGACAGGGGGTCATCAGCCCCAGCATTTT,CASSRIPRAGTGGHQPQHF
TRBJ2-3,TRBD2,16,NA,TRBV11-3,TGTGCCAGCAGCCTACGACTAGCGGGAGGCACAGATACGCAGTATTTT,CASSLRLAGGTDTQYF
TRBJ1-2,NA,12,NA,TRBV12-3/TRBV12-4,TGTGCCAGCAGCCCTGCAACCTATGGCTACACCTTC,CASSPATYGYTF
TRBJ2-7,TRBD2,16,NA,TRBV20-1,TGCAGTGCTAGAGATGCGGGGGCGGGAGGGCCGTACGAGCAGTACTTC,CSARDAGAGGPYEQYF
TRBJ1-6,NA,18,NA,TRBV6-5,TGTGCCAGCAGTTACTCTTTATCCGGTAGCTCCTATAATTCACCCCTCCACTTT,CASSYSLSGSSYNSPLHF
TRBJ1-5,TRBD1,17,NA,TRBV19,TGTGCCAGTAGTTCCCCGGGACAGGGTACGGGCAATCAGCCCCAGCATTTT,CASSSPGQGTGNQPQHF
TRBJ2-1,TRBD2,13,few,TRBV7-2,TGTGCCAGCAGCTCGGGACTACACGATGAGCAGTTCTTC,CASSSGLHDEQFF
TRBJ1-1,NA,13,few,TRBV12-3/TRBV12-4,TGTGCCAGCAGCCCGACGGTGAACACTGAAGCTTTCTTT,CASSPTVNTEAFF
TRBJ1-1,TRBD1,13,few,TRBV19,TGTGCCAGTAGTATCGGGACAGGGGGTGAAGCTTTCTTT,CASSIGTGGEAFF
TRBJ1-2,TRBD1,13,NA,TRBV7-3,TGTGCCAGCAGCTCCGACAGGGACCTTGGCTACACCTTC,CASSSDRDLGYTF
TRBJ2-7,NA,14,NA,TRBV24-1,TGTGCCACCAGTCTAAGCCCGATCCCGTACGAGCAGTACTTC,CATSLSPIPYEQYF
TRBJ1-2,NA,17,few,TRBV1,TGCACCAGCAGCCAACTCGCACAGGGGGTAATCGACTATGGCTACACCTTC,CTSSQLAQGVIDYGYTF
TRBJ1-6,NA,14,few,TRBV20-1,TGCAGTGCTAGAAAGCCAGGGACGAATTCACCCCTCCACTTT,CSARKPGTNSPLHF
TRBJ2-7,TRBD2,15,NA,TRBV5-1,TGCGCCAGCAGCCCGGGGGGGGCGTACCGAGGGGAGCAGTACTTC,CASSPGGAYRGEQYF
TRBJ1-1,NA,13,few,TRBV6-1,TGTGCCAGCAGTCGGGACCTGAACACTGAAGCTTTCTTT,CASSRDLNTEAFF
TRBJ1-1,NA,14,few,TRBV10-3,TGTGCCATCCGCAGGACACAGATGAACACTGAAGCTTTCTTT,CAIRRTQMNTEAFF
TRBJ2-5,TRBD2,16,NA,TRBV7-3,TGTGCCAGCAGCCCCCTCGGGACGGGGGGGCCGGAGACCCAGTACTTC,CASSPLGTGGPETQYF
TRBJ2-2,TRBD1,15,few,TRBV7-2,TGTGCCAGCAGCTTAGTACAGGGGGAGGTCGGGGAGCTGTTTTTT,CASSLVQGEVGELFF
TRBJ1-2,TRBD1,16,few,TRBV15,TGTGCCACCAGCAGAGATAGGGGACAGGGGGCTGTTGGCTACACCTTC,CATSRDRGQGAVGYTF
TRBJ1-1,NA,12,NA,TRBV24-1,TGTGCCACCAGTGATTTGCAGGGGGAAGCTTTCTTT,CATSDLQGEAFF
TRBJ1-1,NA,14,NA,TRBV7-3,TGTGCCAGCAGCCCCACAGGAGCGAACACTGAAGCTTTCTTT,CASSPTGANTEAFF
TRBJ2-7,NA,14,NA,TRBV9,TGTGCCAGCAGCCTCCGGTGGGAGCAATACGAGCAGTACTTC,CASSLRWEQYEQYF
TRBJ1-6,TRBD1,14,NA,TRBV25-1,TGTGCCAGCAAGTCTAGGACAGGGGATTCACCCCTCCACTTT,CASKSRTGDSPLHF
TRBJ1-6,NA,16,few,TRBV20-1,TGCAGTGCTAGAGATCGCGGGAGGACCTATAATTCACCCCTCCACTTT,CSARDRGRTYNSPLHF
TRBJ1-1,NA,12,NA,TRBV18,TGTGCCAGCTCCGGTATGAACACTGAAGCTTTCTTT,CASSGMNTEAFF
TRBJ2-3,TRBD2,16,NA,TRBV7-9,TGTGCCAGCAGCCATCCGGGACTAGCGGGAACAGATACGCAGTATTTT,CASSHPGLAGTDTQYF